This section outlines one TCR beta chain sequence together with its context. Its target is unknown. The data belong to a study of neurological immune-mediated disorders. Whole-study results and caveats: One cluster of related CDR3 sequences contained, by phylogenetic grouping, the repertoires of 18 of 34 multiple sclerosis patients and formed a possible signature.

CDR1 is KGHSH and CDR2 is LQKENI in the germline V gene. V was clipped by 6 bases and J by 12 bases, with 15 bases between them. The CDR3 consists of 12 residues. The authors produced cDNA by 5'RACE using 10-nucleotide random UMIs. TCRdb passed the 5' RACE reads through MiXCR, listing each CDR3 protein once. The sample contains about 62,000 distinct CDR3 sequences, about 3.7% of which appear only once. V usage is TRBV18 and J usage is TRBJ2-1; TRBD2 is a possible D gene (5 bases). Sequencing was done on a sample of PBMCs. This clonotype was sampled from a woman between 45 and 60 years old with multiple sclerosis. The CDR3 nucleotides read TGTGCCAGCTCGCCTTCGGACTCAGGGCAGTTCTTC. Translation gives CASSPSDSGQFF.